Listed here are 28 T cell receptor beta chains from one sample, sequenced in a study of T cell responses to AZD1222 COVID-19 vaccine. The repertoire was sequenced with immunoSEQ multiplex PCR; TCRdb's copy has only in-frame clones and lacks some. Here the sample spans 57,000 or so clones, about 80% being singletons. The material was peripheral blood, obtained 28 days after the second AZD1222 dose. These receptors were taken from an adult who received the AZD1222 COVID-19 vaccine.

The chain has TRBV5-1 and TRBJ2-3; D is ambiguous. Trimming left V 4 bases short and J 0 bases short, with 9 bases between. The CDR3 length is 14 residues. Germline CDR1 is SGHRS and CDR2 is YFSETQ. The CDR3 sequence: CASSRSSSTDTQYF. CDR3 in DNA: TGCGCCAGCAGCAGGTCCTCTAGCACAGATACGCAGTATTTT.

In nucleotides, the CDR3 is TGTGCCAGCAGCTTAGAGCTAAACTCTGGAAACACCATATATTTT. This gives the protein CASSLELNSGNTIYF. This rearrangement joins TRBV11-3 to TRBJ1-3; D unresolved. V lost 0 bases and J lost 0, with 6 bases in between. CDR1 is SGHNT and CDR2 is YENEEA in the germline V gene. The CDR3 consists of 15 residues. The full variable domain, with the rest looked up from reference TRBV11-3 and TRBJ1-3, is EAGVVQSPRYKIIEKKQPVAFWCNPISGHNTLYWYLQNLGQGPELLIRYENEEAVDDSQLPKDRFSAERLKGVDSTLKIQPAELGDSAVYLCASSLELNSGNTIYFGEGSWLTVV.

Only one count was recorded for this clone. V usage is TRBV3-1 (or the pseudogene TRBV3-2) and J usage is TRBJ2-3; TRBD2 matches at 7 bases. Germline trimming cut 1 base from V and 7 bases from J; bases unmatched to any gene: 8. The CDR3 has 15 residues. CDR1 LGHDT and CDR2 YNNKEL come from the germline V gene (reference sequence). The CDR3 spells CASSQGAAGENTQYF. In DNA form, the CDR3 reads TGTGCCAGCAGCCAAGGGGCGGCGGGGGAAAATACGCAGTATTTT.

The chain links TRBV4-2 to TRBJ1-1; tentative D call: TRBD1 (5 bases). This CDR3 has 18 residues. Germline lookup yields CDR1 LGHNA and CDR2 YNFKEQ. V was cut by 2 bases and J by 1 base, with 20 bases left in between. CDR3 sequence: CASSQIWGVGLTNTEAFF. CDR3 in DNA: TGTGCCAGCAGCCAAATTTGGGGGGTAGGGCTGACGAACACTGAAGCTTTCTTT.

This clone was detected a few times. J is TRBJ1-2 and V is TRBV27; 8 bases match TRBD1. The CDR3 is 16 residues long. Trimming took 2 bases from V and 10 from J; bases not matched to a gene: 15. In germline, CDR1 is MNHEY, CDR2 SMNVEV (reference sequence). Written as DNA, the CDR3 is TGTGCCAGCAGTTTAAACAAGGCGGACAGGGCGAGGAACTACACCTTC. Translation gives CASSLNKADRARNYTF.

The chain links TRBV5-4 to TRBJ1-2, with TRBD1 as a possible D gene (5 bases). Trimming took off 3 bases at V and 4 bases at J, with 19 bases between the two ends. Germline assignment: CDR1 SGHNT and CDR2 YYREEE (reference sequence). The CDR3 has 16 residues. CDR3 in DNA: TGTGCCAGCAGCTCAAGAAAGGCAGGGCAGTTCTATGGCTACACCTTC. Translation: CASSSRKAGQFYGYTF. The full variable domain, completed using reference TRBV5-4 and TRBJ1-2, is ETGVTQSPTHLIKTRGQQVTLRCSSQSGHNTVSWYQQALGQGPQFIFQYYREEENGRGNFPPRFSGLQFPNYSSELNVNALELDDSALYLCASSSRKAGQFYGYTFGSGTRLTVV.

The V gene is TRBV11-2, the J gene TRBJ2-3; D is uncertain. Germline CDR1 SGHAT, CDR2 FQNNGV. The CDR3 extends over 19 amino acids. V lost 3 bases, J lost 2 bases, and 24 bases lay in between. This CDR3 reads CASSFRLSPVGSLTDTQYF. Here the CDR3 DNA reads TGTGCCAGCAGCTTTAGACTCTCCCCCGTCGGATCCCTCACAGATACGCAGTATTTT.

V gene TRBV5-1 combines with J gene TRBJ2-2, with TRBD1 matching 9 bases. Per the germline V gene, CDR1 is SGHRS and CDR2 is YFSETQ. V gave up 0 bases and J gave up 5 bases; unmatched junction bases: 5. This CDR3 spans 16 amino acids. The CDR3 protein is CASSLAGTGRTGELFF. In nucleotides, the CDR3 is TGCGCCAGCAGCTTGGCAGGGACAGGGAGGACCGGGGAGCTGTTTTTT. The full variable domain, its missing parts supplied by reference TRBV5-1 and TRBJ2-2, is KAGVTQTPRYLIKTRGQQVTLSCSPISGHRSVSWYQQTPGQGLQFLFEYFSETQRNKGNFPGRFSGRQFSNSRSEMNVSTLELGDSALYLCASSLAGTGRTGELFFGEGSRLTVL.

The chain employs TRBV19 and TRBJ2-1, with 10 bases aligning to TRBD1. Germline V gene data show CDR1 as LNHDA and CDR2 as SQIVND (reference sequence). J gave up 0 bases and V 5 bases, and 7 bases lay outside the gene matches. This CDR3 has 17 residues. This CDR3 reads CASSHGTGDFSYNEQFF. In DNA form, the CDR3 reads TGTGCCAGTAGTCATGGGACAGGGGACTTCTCCTACAATGAGCAGTTCTTC.

J is TRBJ2-5 and V is TRBV7-8; D unclear. V was shortened by 6 bases and J by 4 bases, with 24 bases between the two germline ends. The CDR3 sequence is 17 residues long. Per the germline V gene, CDR1 is SGHVS and CDR2 is FQNEAQ. CDR3 DNA sequence: TGTGCCAGCAGAGGGCATGTCCGCGACCCCCGTCCAGAGACCCAGTACTTC. Translated, it gives CASRGHVRDPRPETQYF.

The chain recombines TRBV7-2 with TRBJ2-5; 10 bases match TRBD2. Germline trimming cut 5 bases from V and 5 bases from J; bases unmatched to any gene: 5. Germline V lookup: CDR1 SGHTA, CDR2 FQGNSA. The CDR3 sequence is 14 residues long. The CDR3 DNA reads TGTGCCAGCAGCGCGGGACTAGCGATGGAGACCCAGTACTTC. It translates to CASSAGLAMETQYF.

This chain connects TRBV5-1 to TRBJ2-5; 8 bases are shared with TRBD2. The CDR3 covers 13 residues. V shed 2 bases, J shed 4 bases, and the junction held 1 base outside the gene matches. Germline loops: CDR1 SGHRS, CDR2 YFSETQ. The DNA for the CDR3 is TGCGCCAGCAGCTTAGCGGGGGCAGAGACCCAGTACTTC. This encodes CASSLAGAETQYF.

The chain uses TRBV12-3 or TRBV12-4 and TRBJ1-2; D not certain. V was pared by 6 bases and J by 0 bases, with 8 bases between. The CDR3 is 13 residues long. The CDR3 loop reads CASSPQPNYGYTF. In nucleotides, the CDR3 is TGTGCCAGCAGCCCACAGCCTAACTATGGCTACACCTTC.

The chain joins TRBV11-3 to TRBJ2-3; D may be TRBD2 (6 bases). The CDR3 has 15 residues. The ends were cut back, 3 bases at V and 2 bases at J, with 12 bases in the middle. CDR1 is SGHNT, CDR2 YENEEA, per germline. CDR3 amino acids: CASSLGTGNTDTQYF. The CDR3 region has the DNA TGTGCCAGCAGCTTGGGGACTGGCAACACAGATACGCAGTATTTT.

This clone was counted only a few times. The chain links TRBV18 to TRBJ1-4, with unresolved D. Trimming shortened V by 0 bases and J by 6 bases, and 14 bases separated the two germline ends. CDR3 length: 16 residues. Germline V CDR1 and CDR2: KGHSH, LQKENI. The DNA for the CDR3 is TGTGCCAGCTCACCACCGGGTCGGACGGGTTATGAAAAACTGTTTTTT. Translation gives CASSPPGRTGYEKLFF. Complete variable domain (other parts from reference TRBV18 and TRBJ1-4): NAGVMQNPRHLVRRRGQEARLRCSPMKGHSHVYWYRQLPEEGLKFMVYLQKENIIDESGMPKERFSAEFPKEGPSILRIQQVVRGDSAAYFCASSPPGRTGYEKLFFGSGTQLSVL.

This chain's CDR3 is CASSPGATETTQYF. CDR3 bases: TGTGCCAGCTCACCCGGGGCGACCGAGACTACGCAGTATTTT. This chain joins TRBV18 and TRBJ2-3, with D perhaps being TRBD1 or TRBD2 (5 bases each). The CDR3 has 14 amino acids. CDR1 is KGHSH, CDR2 LQKENI, per germline. Trimming took off 3 bases at V and 8 bases at J, with 15 bases between the two ends.

V usage is TRBV7-2 and J usage is TRBJ1-3, with D unresolved. This CDR3 is 15 amino acids long. Trimming cost V 5 bases and J 1 base, with 12 bases left between them. Germline V CDR1 and CDR2: SGHTA, FQGNSA. The CDR3 is CASSLKVGSGNTIYF. DNA for the CDR3: TGTGCCAGCAGCCTAAAAGTGGGATCTGGAAACACCATATATTTT.

This chain connects TRBV12-3 or TRBV12-4 to TRBJ1-2; D is possibly TRBD1 (5 bases). Trimming took 5 bases from V and 8 from J, leaving 12 bases between them. CDR3 length: 12 amino acids. Here the CDR3 DNA reads TGTGCCAGCAGTGTTGGTTGGGGGGGCTACACCTTC. It yields the protein CASSVGWGGYTF.

V gene TRBV12-3 or TRBV12-4 combines with J gene TRBJ2-5; unclear D gene. This CDR3 is built from 12 residues. V was clipped by 7 bases and J by 3 bases, with 9 bases between them. CDR3 residues: CASNLGKETQYF. The CDR3 coding sequence is TGTGCCAGCAACCTGGGGAAAGAGACCCAGTACTTC.

The chain employs TRBV27 and TRBJ1-5; tentative D call: TRBD1 (5 bases). Trimming removed 2 bases at V and 1 base at J, with 18 bases between. The CDR3 covers 18 residues. The germline gives CDR1 MNHEY, CDR2 SMNVEV (reference sequence). This CDR3 reads CASSLGRGGQGSNQPQHF. CDR3 coding DNA: TGTGCCAGCAGTTTAGGGAGGGGAGGTCAAGGAAGCAATCAGCCCCAGCATTTT.

The chain combines TRBV7-6 with TRBJ2-2; 7 bases line up with TRBD2. The V and J ends lost 4 bases and 3 bases, in that order; junction bases with no gene match: 11. The CDR3 runs to 17 residues. Germline CDR1 reads SGHVS; CDR2 reads FNYEAQ. The CDR3 DNA reads TGTGCCAGCAGCTCCCACCCAGCGGGGAGAGACACCGGGGAGCTGTTTTTT. This gives the protein CASSSHPAGRDTGELFF.

Here the CDR3 DNA reads TGCGCCAGCAGCTTGGAGGACAGTAATGAAAAACTGTTTTTT. Residues: CASSLEDSNEKLFF. The V and J genes are TRBV5-1 and TRBJ1-4; perhaps TRBD1 as D (6 bases). V was shortened by 0 bases and J by 4 bases, with 7 bases between the two germline ends. The CDR3 covers 14 residues. Germline V CDR1 and CDR2: SGHRS, YFSETQ.

The chain couples TRBV11-2 to TRBJ2-5, with 9 positions matching TRBD1. V was clipped by 5 bases and J by 5 bases; unmatched bases: 3. This CDR3 has 13 residues. The germline V gene has CDR1 SGHAT and CDR2 FQNNGV. The CDR3, as DNA: TGTGCCAGCAGCCTCGGACAGGGGGAGACCCAGTACTTC. It codes for CASSLGQGETQYF.

The chain is built from TRBV12-3 or TRBV12-4 and TRBJ1-1; TRBD1 might be the D (5 bases). The V and J ends lost 3 bases and 3 bases respectively, with 8 bases between them. This CDR3 has 13 amino acids. This CDR3 is CASSFGGYTEAFF. As DNA, the CDR3 is TGTGCCAGCAGTTTTGGGGGATACACTGAAGCTTTCTTT.

The chain joins TRBV28 to TRBJ2-5; the D gene is possibly TRBD1 (6 bases). The CDR3 has 13 amino acids. Germline V gives CDR1 MDHEN, CDR2 SYDVKM. Trimming took off 7 bases at V and 5 bases at J, with 14 bases between the two ends. The CDR3 region is CASTKQGPETQYF. CDR3 coding DNA: TGTGCCAGCACCAAACAGGGCCCGGAGACCCAGTACTTC.

V gene TRBV5-1 combines with J gene TRBJ1-1; no clear D. V gave up 1 base and J gave up 3 bases, with 10 bases separating them. The CDR3 length is 14 residues. Germline CDR1 and CDR2: SGHRS and YFSETQ. CDR3 sequence: CASSLTATHTEAFF. The CDR3 nucleotides read TGCGCCAGCAGCTTGACAGCGACTCACACTGAAGCTTTCTTT.

V and J are TRBV27 and TRBJ1-1; no definite D call. V was trimmed by 0 bases and J by 6 bases, leaving 17 bases between them. CDR1 and CDR2 (germline): MNHEY, SMNVEV (reference sequence). The CDR3 runs 16 residues. DNA for the CDR3: TGTGCCAGCAGTTTATCGAGTGCGCCGGGGAGGGCTGAAGCTTTCTTT. Protein product: CASSLSSAPGRAEAFF.

The chain links TRBV29-1 to TRBJ1-1; 7 nucleotides line up with TRBD1. The CDR3 totals 13 residues. The germline gives CDR1 SQVTM, CDR2 ANQGSEA. Losses at the gene ends were 4 bases for V and 1 base for J; bases not matched to a gene: 3. The CDR3 sequence: CSVGSGGNTEAFF. CDR3 in DNA: TGCAGCGTTGGATCAGGGGGGAACACTGAAGCTTTCTTT.